The clone carrying this T cell receptor (beta chain) was observed many times. Its antigen is unidentified. Authors of the study amplified TCR beta CDR3 regions from RNA transcripts. A first-round RT-PCR of the TCR CDR3 used the HTBI primer set. Each CDR3 protein gets one entry after TCRdb re-called the multiplex PCR reads with MiXCR. This sample has about 290,000 distinct CDR3 sequences, with about 14% found just once. This specimen comes from a study of T cells in Graves' hyperthyroidism and ophthalmopathy. General observations from the study: Stable hyperthyroidism was separated from ophthalmopathy by a model based on 13 V-J features.

Germline CDR1 LGHDT, CDR2 YNNKEL (reference sequence). The CDR3 runs to 16 residues. J lost 5 bases, V lost 4 bases, and 7 bases had no gene match. Specimen: blood. The sequence came from a woman aged 25 to 39 with Graves' hyperthyroidism that later progressed to Graves' ophthalmopathy. The chain has TRBV3-1 and TRBJ2-1, with 11 positions matching TRBD2. CDR3 nucleotides: TGTGCCAGCAGCCCGGGACTAGCGGCGGGGAACAATGAGCAGTTCTTC. Protein: CASSPGLAAGNNEQFF.